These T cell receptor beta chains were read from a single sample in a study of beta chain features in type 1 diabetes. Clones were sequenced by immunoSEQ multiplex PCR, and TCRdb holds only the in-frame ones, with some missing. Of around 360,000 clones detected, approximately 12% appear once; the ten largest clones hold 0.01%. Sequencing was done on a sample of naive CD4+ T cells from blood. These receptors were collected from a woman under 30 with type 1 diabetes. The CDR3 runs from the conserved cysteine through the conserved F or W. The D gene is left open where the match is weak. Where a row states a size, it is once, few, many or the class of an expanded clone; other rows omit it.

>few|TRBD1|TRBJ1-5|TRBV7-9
CASSLEGQGYQPQHF
TGTGCCAGCAGCTTAGAGGGACAGGGATATCAGCCCCAGCATTTT
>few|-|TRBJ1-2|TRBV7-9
CASSLDGGRIYGYTF
TGTGCCAGCAGCTTAGATGGGGGGAGGATCTATGGCTACACCTTC
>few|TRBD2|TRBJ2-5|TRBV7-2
CASSPRGSGGETQYF
TGTGCCAGCAGCCCCCGCGGTAGCGGGGGGGAGACCCAGTACTTC
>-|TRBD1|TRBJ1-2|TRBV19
CASSIRPGTGTRAYGYTF
TGTGCCAGTAGTATCCGTCCCGGGACAGGGACGCGGGCCTATGGCTACACCTTC
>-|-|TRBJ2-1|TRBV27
CASSRGNEQFF
TGTGCCAGCAGTCGGGGGAATGAGCAGTTCTTC
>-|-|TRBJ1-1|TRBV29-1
CSVDAGPNTEAFF
TGCAGCGTTGATGCGGGGCCGAACACTGAAGCTTTCTTT
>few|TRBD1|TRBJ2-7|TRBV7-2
CASSFPGQALSYEQYF
TGTGCCAGCAGCTTCCCTGGACAGGCCTTATCCTACGAGCAGTACTTC
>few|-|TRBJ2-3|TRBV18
CASSPSTDTQYF
TGTGCCAGCTCACCATCTACAGATACGCAGTATTTT
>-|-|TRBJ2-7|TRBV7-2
CASSLLAVSYEQYF
TGTGCCAGCAGCTTATTGGCCGTCTCCTACGAGCAGTACTTC
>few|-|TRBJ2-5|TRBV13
CASSPQERRPQETQYF
TGTGCCAGCAGCCCTCAGGAGCGGAGACCCCAAGAGACCCAGTACTTC
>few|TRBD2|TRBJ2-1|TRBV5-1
CASTRAGVGYNEQFF
TGCGCCAGCACCCGAGCGGGAGTGGGCTACAATGAGCAGTTCTTC
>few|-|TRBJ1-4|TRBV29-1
CSVATRLSEKLFF
TGCAGCGTTGCTACGCGATTATCCGAAAAACTGTTTTTT
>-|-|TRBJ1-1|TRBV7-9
CASKLPMNTEAFF
TGTGCCAGCAAGCTACCTATGAACACTGAAGCTTTCTTT
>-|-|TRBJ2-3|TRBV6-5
CASSSTASTDTQYF
TGTGCCAGCAGTTCCACAGCTAGCACAGATACGCAGTATTTT
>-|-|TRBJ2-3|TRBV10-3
CAISVERDTDTQYF
TGTGCCATCAGTGTGGAGAGGGACACAGATACGCAGTATTTT
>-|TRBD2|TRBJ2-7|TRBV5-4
CASSYLLAGGGEQYF
TGTGCCAGCAGCTACCTACTAGCGGGCGGGGGTGAGCAGTACTTC
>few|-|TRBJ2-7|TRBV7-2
CASSLGANPNSYEQYF
TGTGCCAGCAGCTTAGGGGCGAACCCGAATTCCTACGAGCAGTACTTC